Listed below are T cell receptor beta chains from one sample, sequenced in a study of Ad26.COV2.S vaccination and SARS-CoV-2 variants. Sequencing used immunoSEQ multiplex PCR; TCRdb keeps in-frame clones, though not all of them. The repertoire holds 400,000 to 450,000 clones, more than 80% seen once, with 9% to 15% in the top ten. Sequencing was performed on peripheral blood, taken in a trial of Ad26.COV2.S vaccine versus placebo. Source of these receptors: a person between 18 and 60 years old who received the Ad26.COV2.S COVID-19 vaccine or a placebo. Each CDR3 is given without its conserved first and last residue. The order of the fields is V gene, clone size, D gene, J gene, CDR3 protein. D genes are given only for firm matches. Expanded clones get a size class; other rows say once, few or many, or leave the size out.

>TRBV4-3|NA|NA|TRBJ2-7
ASSQEEASSYEQY
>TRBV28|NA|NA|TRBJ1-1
ASSLARVSTEAF
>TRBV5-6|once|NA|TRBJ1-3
ASSLSGNTIY
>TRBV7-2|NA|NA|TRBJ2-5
ASSFGAPETQY
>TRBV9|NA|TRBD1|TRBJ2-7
ASSVNIGQVYEQY
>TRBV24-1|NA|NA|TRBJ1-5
ATSDWASNQPQH
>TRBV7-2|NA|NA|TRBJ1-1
ASSWQVNTEAF
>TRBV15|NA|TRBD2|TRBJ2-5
ATSRYRAGRGETQY
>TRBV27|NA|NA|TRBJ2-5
ATWGWDKETQY
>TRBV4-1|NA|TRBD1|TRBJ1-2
ASSQDSIGQGYGYT
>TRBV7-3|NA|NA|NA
ASSLGGGHAGYNEQF
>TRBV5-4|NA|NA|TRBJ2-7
ASSLGLVDREQY
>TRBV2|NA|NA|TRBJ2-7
ASSDEYEQY
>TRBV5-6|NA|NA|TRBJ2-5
ASSIQGVRETQY
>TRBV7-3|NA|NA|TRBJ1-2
ASSTYQLYGYT
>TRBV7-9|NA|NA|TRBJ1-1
ASSPQNTEAF
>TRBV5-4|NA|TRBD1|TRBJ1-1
ASSATGAVDEAF
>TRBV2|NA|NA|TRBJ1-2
ASSHYRDTNYGYT
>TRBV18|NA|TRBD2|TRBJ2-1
ASSPLSGSDLYNEQF
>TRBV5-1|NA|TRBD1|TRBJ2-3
ASSGTGDNTDTQY
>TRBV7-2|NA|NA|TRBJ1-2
ASSLARGGGYGYT
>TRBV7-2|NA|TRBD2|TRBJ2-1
ASSFSGLANNEQF
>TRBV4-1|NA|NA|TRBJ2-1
ASSQEERSSYNEQF
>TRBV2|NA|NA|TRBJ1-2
ASSELIGANYGYT
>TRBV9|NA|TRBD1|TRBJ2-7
ASSSGGTGPLEQY
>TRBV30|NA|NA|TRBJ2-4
ACMGAKNIQY
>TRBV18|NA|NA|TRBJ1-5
ASSPQEGNQPQH
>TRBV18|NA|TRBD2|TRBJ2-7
ASSQIRTSGSRNEQY